Detailed here is one T cell receptor beta chain. Only in-frame clones appear in the TCRdb table, and some are missing; sequencing was by immunoSEQ multiplex PCR. The profile shows 1.5 million to 2.5 million clones, 85% to 95% of them singletons. This record comes from a study of shared clonotypes between healthy human individuals. It was CD45RO-negative cells, positively selected for CCR7, that made up naive CD8 cells, with terminally differentiated effector memory CD45RA+ cells excluded. Deletions cut 1 base from V and 2 bases from J, with 5 bases between. Germline-derived CDR1 and CDR2 are SGHVS and FQNEAQ. This CDR3 has 13 amino acids.

This clonotype was sampled from a man between 18 and 29 years old in good health. The specimen was naive CD8+ T cells sorted from blood. The J gene is TRBJ1-1, the V gene TRBV7-8, with D hard to call. CDR3: CASSLGDNTEAFF. The CDR3 DNA follows: TGTGCCAGCAGCTTAGGGGATAACACTGAAGCTTTCTTT.